This T cell receptor (beta chain) emerged from a study of CD8+ T cells in alopecia areata. Indicated treatment: oral pan-JAK inhibitor, 5-10 mg twice daily. Specimens obtained from alopecia areata patients comprised lesional scalp punch biopsies and peripheral blood. This CDR3 has 13 amino acids. In germline, CDR1 is GTSNPN, CDR2 SVGIG (reference sequence). V lost 1 base to trimming and J lost 7 bases, with 13 bases between them. The authors extracted RNA and reverse transcribed it into cDNA as the sequencing template. This table comes from immunoSEQ multiplex PCR, and its TCRdb copy is limited to in-frame clones, with some not included. Among 160,000 or so clones listed, about two thirds were seen once. General study findings and limits: Within the top 100, expanded CD8+ clones significantly decreased with tofacitinib, as did scalp clonality.

A few counts support this clone. Its antigen is not known. Material: CD4+ T cells sorted from blood, obtained at week 4, from a patient treated with tofacitinib. The receptor comes from a human donor with alopecia areata. The chain joins TRBV30 to TRBJ2-5; D unresolved. CDR3 region: CAWSASPWGTQYF. The CDR3 DNA is TGTGCCTGGAGTGCGAGCCCGTGGGGGACCCAGTACTTC.